This T cell receptor (beta chain) was profiled in a study of response to subunit inactivated influenza vaccine (dated by TCRdb to the late 2010s). For the study in its entirety: The study used deep quantitative T cell receptor repertoire profiling to track responses to a trivalent subunit inactivated influenza vaccine. Results and caveats for the whole study, not just this receptor: The authors proposed that each seasonal influenza vaccination may bring in only a limited number of new T cells.

Receptors were amplified or captured by RT-PCR. Sequencer: Illumina HiSeq 2500. TCRdb applied fastp at Q25 and MiXCR to the public reads, then kept only in-frame beta chains. Entries are consolidated by CDR3 protein sequence, retaining the most common genes and DNA. For this sample there are fewer than 600,000 distinct CDR3 sequences; approximately 7.2% appear just once. The top ten clones comprise around 13% of the sample. CDR1 and CDR2, per the germline V gene, are SGHVS and FQNEAQ. Between the V and J ends, shortened by 1 base and 3 bases respectively, the junction contains 15 bases. From its cysteine to its phenylalanine, the CDR3 spans 16 amino acids. The kept DNA is CDR3 alone, 48 bases in frame from the first base. This clonotype was seen a few times. Its target antigen remains unknown. Base quality data are lacking; no much larger clone is found one base away.

The sample here was PBMCs from blood, taken less than 25 months after vaccination. The sequence was collected from a man aged 45 to 75 who received an inactivated influenza vaccine. Donor details come from another sample of the same person, matched by shared clones. The sequence links TRBV7-8 to TRBJ1-2; TRBD1 might be the D gene, on 6 matching bases. The CDR3 here reads CASSLGLSRGDYGYTF. The sequence in DNA is TGTGCCAGCAGCTTAGGGCTCTCTAGGGGGGACTATGGCTACACCTTC.